The 30 T cell receptor beta chains below come from one sample, sequenced in a study of T cell clones after liver transplantation. Clones were read by immunoSEQ multiplex PCR, and TCRdb kept only the in-frame ones, dropping some. The sample holds roughly 120,000 clones, approximately 90% seen once. This specimen consisted of CD4+ T cells from blood, obtained 12 months after liver transplant. These TCRs come from a human patient who received a liver transplant. Some of these T cells may belong to the graft donor.

This chain links TRBV14 with TRBJ1-4; 9 nucleotides align to TRBD1. Germline V gene data show CDR1 as SGHDN and CDR2 as FVKESK. The J segment lost 5 bases and the V segment lost 4 bases, leaving 8 bases of the junction unmatched. The CDR3 length is 16 residues. The CDR3 loop reads CASSRQTGTGNEKLFF. The CDR3 DNA follows: TGTGCCAGCAGCCGTCAGACCGGGACAGGGAATGAAAAACTGTTTTTT.

The chain joins TRBV18 to TRBJ2-7; 10 nucleotides line up with TRBD2. In germline, CDR1 is KGHSH, CDR2 LQKENI. The CDR3 has 15 amino acids. The J segment lost 0 bases and the V segment lost 6 bases, leaving 5 bases of the junction unmatched. In DNA, the CDR3 is TGTGCCAGCTCGAATCTAGCGGGAGACTCCTACGAGCAGTACTTC. Translation gives CASSNLAGDSYEQYF.

As to this clone: The sample has other DNA sequences that encode this CDR3 too. V gene TRBV18 combines with J gene TRBJ2-5, with unresolved D. The CDR3 totals 12 residues. In germline, CDR1 is KGHSH, CDR2 LQKENI. The V gene lost 6 bases and the J gene lost 1 base, with 6 bases spanning the gap. For the CDR3, the DNA is TGTGCCAGCTCCCCCTCCCAAGAGACCCAGTACTTC. Translation: CASSPSQETQYF.

J is TRBJ2-2 and V is TRBV7-6, with D unresolved. This CDR3 spans 14 amino acids. Trimming removed 1 base from V and 5 bases from J, with 8 bases in between. Germline lookup yields CDR1 SGHVS and CDR2 FNYEAQ. CDR3 protein: CASSLESGTGELFF. As DNA, the CDR3 is TGTGCCAGCAGCTTAGAGTCCGGGACCGGGGAGCTGTTTTTT.

The chain links TRBV30 to TRBJ1-1, with TRBD1 as a possible D gene (5 bases). With 0 bases removed from V and 1 base from J, the gap between germline ends came to 18 bases. Germline lookup yields CDR1 GTSNPN and CDR2 SVGIG (reference sequence). The CDR3 length is 17 residues. Here the CDR3 reads CAWSVLLMGLGNTEAFF. The CDR3 DNA reads TGTGCCTGGAGTGTACTTCTTATGGGGCTAGGGAACACTGAAGCTTTCTTT.

The CDR3 loop reads CASSPQGLVNEKLFF. CDR3 sequence (DNA): TGCGCCAGCAGCCCCCAGGGACTTGTTAATGAAAAACTGTTTTTT. This chain connects TRBV5-1 to TRBJ1-4; D perhaps matches TRBD1 (5 bases). The V and J ends lost 4 bases and 4 bases respectively, with 14 bases between them. The CDR3 totals 15 residues. Germline V lookup: CDR1 SGHRS, CDR2 YFSETQ.

V and J are TRBV7-2 and TRBJ1-1, with TRBD1 matching over 8 bases. V shed 4 bases and J 0 bases; nucleotides not matched to a gene: 16. CDR1 is SGHTA and CDR2 is FQGNSA in the germline V gene. The CDR3 is 19 amino acids. The CDR3 sequence: CASSSIIYLRDRLNTEAFF. The CDR3 nucleotides are TGTGCCAGCAGCTCGATAATATACCTGCGGGACAGGTTGAACACTGAAGCTTTCTTT.

The chain carries TRBV19 and TRBJ1-5; D not resolved. This CDR3 contains 15 residues. Germline V gene lookup returns CDR1 LNHDA and CDR2 SQIVND (reference sequence). Trimming took 1 base from V and 0 from J, leaving 7 bases between them. The CDR3 protein is CASSIGQTSNQPQHF. The CDR3 DNA reads as TGTGCCAGTAGTATAGGCCAGACTAGCAATCAGCCCCAGCATTTT.

The gene calls are TRBV5-1 and TRBJ2-7, with a tentative D call TRBD1 (8 bases). Germline CDR1 and CDR2: SGHRS and YFSETQ. The CDR3 has 15 residues. Trimming removed 0 bases from V and 5 bases from J, with 15 bases in between. The chain's CDR3 is CASSLVLTGGDEQYF. CDR3 nucleotide sequence: TGCGCCAGCAGCTTGGTCTTAACAGGGGGGGACGAGCAGTACTTC.

This sequence joins TRBV11-2 and TRBJ2-2, with 8 bases matching TRBD1. CDR3 length: 16 residues. Germline V gene sequence: CDR1 SGHAT, CDR2 FQNNGV. V lost 6 bases and J lost 7; bases outside the gene matches: 13. The DNA for the CDR3 is TGTGCCAGCAGAACAGGCATCGGACAGGGTGGCGGGGAGCTGTTTTTT. This translates into CASRTGIGQGGGELFF.

This chain links TRBV30 with TRBJ2-1; D remains unclear. The CDR3 spans 13 residues. The germline V gene has CDR1 GTSNPN and CDR2 SVGIG (reference sequence). V shed 2 bases and J shed 6 bases, with 11 bases lying between them. CDR3 in DNA: TGTGCCTGGAGTAGGACGTCCGTCAATGAGCAGTTCTTC. This encodes CAWSRTSVNEQFF. Using reference TRBV30 and TRBJ2-1 for the parts outside the CDR3, the full variable domain is SQTIHQWPATLVQPVGSPLSLECTVEGTSNPNLYWYRQAAGRGLQLLFYSVGIGQISSEVPQNLSASRPQDRQFILSSKKLLLSDSGFYLCAWSRTSVNEQFFGPGTRLTVL.

Worth noting for this clone: Different DNA sequences within this sample yield the same CDR3. The chain is built from TRBV27 and TRBJ2-3; maybe TRBD1 (5 bases). The ends were cut back, 3 bases at V and 1 base at J, with 5 bases in the middle. The CDR3 extends over 13 amino acids. Germline V gene lookup returns CDR1 MNHEY and CDR2 SMNVEV (reference sequence). CDR3 bases: TGTGCCAGCAGTTTCAGGGGCACAGATACGCAGTATTTT. Its translation: CASSFRGTDTQYF.

This chain links TRBV19 with TRBJ2-7; D remains ambiguous. Trimming took off 1 base at V and 3 bases at J, with 7 bases between the two ends. This CDR3 is 13 amino acids long. Germline V gene sequence: CDR1 LNHDA, CDR2 SQIVND (reference sequence). The DNA for the CDR3 is TGTGCCAGTAGTATAGCTTTAAACTACGAGCAGTACTTC. Translated: CASSIALNYEQYF.

This chain links TRBV5-6 with TRBJ2-1; D tentatively reads TRBD1 or TRBD2 (5 bases each). V lost 4 bases and J lost 3, with 11 bases in between. Germline CDR1 SGHDT, CDR2 YYEEEE. The CDR3 loop spans 14 amino acids. The CDR3 protein is CASSARGYYNEQFF. CDR3 DNA sequence: TGTGCCAGCAGCGCCCGGGGCTACTACAATGAGCAGTTCTTC.

The sample holds one count of this clone. V is TRBV7-9 and J is TRBJ2-7, with D hard to call. CDR3 length equals 13 residues. Looked up from germline, CDR1 is SEHNR and CDR2 is FQNEAQ (reference sequence). V lost 3 bases and J lost 2, with 8 bases in between. The CDR3 nucleotides read TGTGCCAGCAGCTTTGAAGAGACCTACGAGCAGTACTTC. Protein sequence: CASSFEETYEQYF.

The rearrangement joins TRBV4-1 to TRBJ2-7, with TRBD2 as a possible D gene (6 bases). The CDR3 runs to 17 residues. The germline V gene has CDR1 MGHRA and CDR2 YSYEKL. Trimming removed 1 base at V and 3 bases at J, with 19 bases between. CDR3 DNA: TGCGCCAGCAGCCAAGCGCCCAGCGGGCAAGGCCTCTACGAGCAGTACTTC. Its protein is CASSQAPSGQGLYEQYF.

The V and J genes are TRBV7-2 and TRBJ2-1, with 8 nucleotides matching TRBD2. This CDR3 spans 19 amino acids. Germline loops: CDR1 SGHTA, CDR2 FQGNSA. V lost 0 bases and J lost 5; bases outside the gene matches: 15. The CDR3 DNA is TGTGCCAGCAGCTTAGCCGCGTTAGCGGGAAGCCTTGGACACAATGAGCAGTTCTTC. Translation: CASSLAALAGSLGHNEQFF.

The chain carries TRBV2 and TRBJ2-1, with D unresolved. Trimming took 8 bases from V and 9 from J, leaving 14 bases between them. The CDR3 runs 12 residues. Germline-derived CDR1 and CDR2 are SNHLY and FYNNEI. This chain's CDR3 is CASVRVATEQFF. CDR3 coding DNA: TGTGCCAGCGTCCGGGTAGCCACTGAGCAGTTCTTC.

V usage is TRBV2 and J usage is TRBJ1-2, with TRBD1 as a possible D gene (6 bases). Germline V lookup: CDR1 SNHLY, CDR2 FYNNEI. Trimming removed 0 bases from V and 7 bases from J, with 12 bases in between. The CDR3 contains 14 residues. CDR3 protein: CASSEALLGAGYTF. The CDR3 DNA follows: TGTGCCAGCAGTGAAGCGCTTCTGGGGGCTGGCTACACCTTC.

This clone was counted a few times. The chain has TRBV6-5 and TRBJ2-3; D is undetermined. The CDR3 has 14 amino acids. Trimming removed 2 bases from V and 9 bases from J, with 15 bases in between. In germline, CDR1 is MNHEY, CDR2 SVGAGI. DNA for the CDR3: TGTGCCAGCAGTTACGCCCGACCGGAGAGCACGCAGTATTTT. Its translation: CASSYARPESTQYF.

The genes are TRBV4-1 and TRBJ2-1; 9 bases fit TRBD2. The CDR3 has 15 amino acids. Trimming took 5 bases from V and 7 from J; bases not matched to a gene: 9. Looked up from germline, CDR1 is MGHRA and CDR2 is YSYEKL. DNA for the CDR3: TGCGCCAGCAGCTCAGATCCAGCGGGAGGTAATGAGCAGTTCTTC. It codes for CASSSDPAGGNEQFF.

J is TRBJ2-3 and V is TRBV7-2, with D perhaps TRBD2 (6 bases). The CDR3 sequence is 15 residues long. V lost 7 bases, J lost 2 bases, and 16 bases lay in between. CDR1 is SGHTA and CDR2 is FQGNSA in the germline V gene. The CDR3 nucleotides read TGTGCCAGCATCCCCGGGAGTGAGCACACAGATACGCAGTATTTT. This codes for CASIPGSEHTDTQYF.

This sequence joins TRBV19 and TRBJ2-7, with D tentatively TRBD2 (5 bases). CDR3 length equals 14 residues. Germline V CDR1 and CDR2: LNHDA, SQIVND (reference sequence). The V end lost 5 bases, the J end lost 0 bases, and 11 bases lay between the germline ends. The CDR3 reads CASSSQGSSYEQYF. CDR3 DNA sequence: TGTGCCAGTAGTTCCCAAGGGAGCTCCTACGAGCAGTACTTC.

The chain combines TRBV6-1 with TRBJ2-1, with D tentatively TRBD1 (8 bases). Germline CDR1 and CDR2: MNHNS and SASEGT. V lost 7 bases and J lost 9, with 19 bases in between. The length of the CDR3 is 14 residues. DNA for the CDR3: TGTGCCAGCACTATAATACAGGGGGAGGGTGAGCAGTTCTTC. This encodes CASTIIQGEGEQFF.

The rearrangement uses TRBV30 and TRBJ2-1; maybe TRBD2 (5 bases). The CDR3 runs to 12 residues. The V and J ends lost 5 bases and 3 bases respectively, with 8 bases between them. The germline CDR1 and CDR2 sequences are GTSNPN and SVGIG (reference sequence). This CDR3 is CAWARGYNEQFF. CDR3 nucleotides: TGTGCCTGGGCTCGGGGCTACAATGAGCAGTTCTTC.

The genes are TRBV19 and TRBJ2-1; a possible D gene is TRBD1 (6 bases). Germline lookup yields CDR1 LNHDA and CDR2 SQIVND (reference sequence). This CDR3 has 15 residues. V shed 4 bases and J shed 2 bases, with 12 bases lying between them. The CDR3 sequence is CASSRTGITYNEQFF. The DNA of the CDR3 is TGTGCCAGTAGTAGAACAGGGATCACCTACAATGAGCAGTTCTTC.

The chain has TRBV6-1 and TRBJ1-4; D is possibly TRBD1 (5 bases). Trimming removed 3 bases from V and 10 bases from J, with 6 bases in between. This CDR3 contains 11 residues. Germline values: CDR1 MNHNS, CDR2 SASEGT. The CDR3 DNA is TGTGCCAGCAGTGAGACAGTAAAACTGTTTTTT. This gives the protein CASSETVKLFF.

The chain links TRBV12-5 to TRBJ2-7, with 13 bases matching TRBD2. CDR1 and CDR2 (germline): LGHNT, FRNRAP. This CDR3 has 20 amino acids. Unmatched junction bases numbered 22, after V lost 4 bases and J lost 7 bases. The CDR3 nucleotides are TGTGCTAGTGGTTCAATCCCATCTGTGAGACTAGCGGGAGGTACCAGTGAGCAGTACTTC. Translating it yields CASGSIPSVRLAGGTSEQYF.

The rearrangement joins TRBV30 to TRBJ2-5; TRBD1 matches at 11 bases. Trimming at V came to 3 bases and at J to 6 bases, leaving 3 bases not matched to a gene. Looked up from germline, CDR1 is GTSNPN and CDR2 is SVGIG (reference sequence). The CDR3 is made up of 13 amino acids. CDR3: CAWSGDRGKTQYF. The CDR3 region has the DNA TGTGCCTGGAGCGGGGACAGGGGGAAGACCCAGTACTTC.

The genes are TRBV15 and TRBJ1-2, with no clear D. Germline V gene data show CDR1 as LNHNV and CDR2 as YYDKDF (reference sequence). V gave up 3 bases and J gave up 3 bases, with 11 bases separating them. The CDR3 sequence is 14 residues long. The CDR3 reads CATSSFLTDYGYTF. The CDR3 region has the DNA TGTGCCACCAGCAGCTTCTTAACGGACTATGGCTACACCTTC.